This T cell receptor beta chain was observed in a study of cytomegalovirus exposure and HLA in healthy donors. Overall study results and limits: A later analysis reported that several of the most significant clusters appeared to be linked to common viral pathogens, among them Epstein-Barr virus. Among TCR beta chains of equal frequency, HLA-associated ones were more clonally expanded in a later analysis.

The CDR3 covers 13 residues. Germline CDR1 GTSNPN, CDR2 SVGIG (reference sequence). This clone was picked up a small number of times. Antigen specificity is unknown. The junction departs from germline at one end; a sequencing error may be responsible. This PCR relied on a set of 60 Vbeta primers and 13 Jbeta primers. Profiled with immunoSEQ multiplex PCR; TCRdb holds only in-frame clones, not every one. The sample comprises 150,000 or so clones, about 75% of which are singletons, and more than 6.5% rests with the top ten. The V and J genes are TRBV30 and TRBJ2-4, with 7 bases fitting TRBD1. What was sequenced was PBMCs. This TCR was recovered from a man aged 30 to 39 in good health and CMV-seronegative. The CDR3 bases are TGTGCCTGTACGAGGGGGCCCGAAAACAGTCAGTACTTC. Its protein is CACTRGPENSQYF.